The text below deals with one T cell receptor (beta chain). This entry comes from a study of cytomegalovirus exposure and HLA in healthy donors. Overall study: The roughly 130 validation repertoires, a later analysis reported, used the same platform as the 650 to 800 repertoires from the first cohort.

The CDR3 loop spans 15 amino acids. V shed 2 bases and J shed 4 bases, with 11 bases lying between them. CDR1 is KGHSH, CDR2 LQKENI, per germline. Data came from immunoSEQ multiplex PCR; TCRdb stores just in-frame clones and leaves some out. This table holds a few hundred thousand clones, about 92% found once. The receptor was isolated from a woman in her twenties or thirties in good health and CMV-seronegative. The sample taken for sequencing was PBMCs. The J gene is TRBJ2-2, the V gene TRBV18, with D uncertain. The CDR3 bases are TGTGCCAGCTCACCAATTGGTGGCAGCACCGGGGAGCTGTTTTTT. Translation: CASSPIGGSTGELFF.